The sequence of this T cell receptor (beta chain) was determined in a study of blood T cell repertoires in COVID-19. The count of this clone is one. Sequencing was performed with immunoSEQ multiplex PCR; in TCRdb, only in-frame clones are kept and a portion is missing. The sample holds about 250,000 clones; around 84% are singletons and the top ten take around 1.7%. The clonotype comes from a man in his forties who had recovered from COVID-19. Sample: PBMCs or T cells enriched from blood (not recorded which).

The CDR3 DNA is TGTGCCAGTAGTAAGGACCGGGAAATCAATCAGCCCCAGCATTTT. Protein product: CASSKDREINQPQHF. J is TRBJ1-5 and V is TRBV19; D remains unclear. Germline V lookup: CDR1 LNHDA, CDR2 SQIVND (reference sequence). Trimming took 4 bases from V and 3 from J, leaving 13 bases between them. This CDR3 comprises 15 residues.